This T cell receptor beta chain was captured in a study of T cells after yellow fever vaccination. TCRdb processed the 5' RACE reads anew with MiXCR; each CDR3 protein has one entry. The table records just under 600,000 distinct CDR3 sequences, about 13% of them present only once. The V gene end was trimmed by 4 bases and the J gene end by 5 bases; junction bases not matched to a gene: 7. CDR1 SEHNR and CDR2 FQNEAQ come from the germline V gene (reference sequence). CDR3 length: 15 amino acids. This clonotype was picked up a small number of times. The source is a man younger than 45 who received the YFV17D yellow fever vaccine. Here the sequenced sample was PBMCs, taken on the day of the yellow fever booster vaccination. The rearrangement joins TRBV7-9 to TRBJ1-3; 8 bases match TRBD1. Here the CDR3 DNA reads TGTGCCAGCAGCTCCCGACAGGGGAATAGAAACACCATATATTTT. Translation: CASSSRQGNRNTIYF.